The following is a T cell receptor beta chain sequence with its context. Its antigen is still unknown. The data stem from a study of shared clonotypes between healthy human individuals. Study at large: The study enrolled a couple of women and a few men aged 18 to 49.

The naive CD8 fraction comprised CD45RO-negative cells positively selected for CCR7 and excluded terminally differentiated effector memory CD45RA+ cells. Study conclusions and caveats: Richness estimates generally favored naive over memory subsets.

This CDR3 is built from 15 residues. The V gene's germline CDR1 is SNHLY and CDR2 FYNNEI. V trimming: 6 bases; J trimming: 4 bases; junction bases outside the gene matches: 9. Sequencing used immunoSEQ multiplex PCR; TCRdb keeps in-frame clones, though not all of them. The table lists about 2.2 million clones, about 93% of them singletons, with approximately 1.7% in the top ten. The receptor comes from a man aged 18-30 years in good health. Some clones in this sample may be carry-over from other donors' samples. The V gene is TRBV2, the J gene TRBJ1-5, with 7 bases matching TRBD1. The sample taken for sequencing was naive CD8+ T cells from PBMCs. DNA for the CDR3: TGTGCCAGCAGCAACTCCGGGACAGATAATCAGCCCCAGCATTTT. The encoded protein is CASSNSGTDNQPQHF.